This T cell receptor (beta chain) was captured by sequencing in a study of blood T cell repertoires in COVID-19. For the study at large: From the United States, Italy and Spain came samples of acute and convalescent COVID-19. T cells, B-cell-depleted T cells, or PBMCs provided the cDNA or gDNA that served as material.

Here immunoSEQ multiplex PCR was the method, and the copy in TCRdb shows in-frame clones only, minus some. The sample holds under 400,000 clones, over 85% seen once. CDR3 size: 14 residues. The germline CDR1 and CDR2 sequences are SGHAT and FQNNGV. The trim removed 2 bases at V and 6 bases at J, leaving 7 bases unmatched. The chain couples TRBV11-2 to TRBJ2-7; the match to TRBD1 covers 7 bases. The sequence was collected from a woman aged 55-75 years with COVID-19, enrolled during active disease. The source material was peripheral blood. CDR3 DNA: TGTGCCAGCAGCTTAAGTGTACAGGGGCGCGAGCAGTACTTC. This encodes CASSLSVQGREQYF.